The rows below give T cell receptor beta chains drawn from one sample of a study of blood T cell repertoires in COVID-19. Using immunoSEQ multiplex PCR, the repertoire was profiled, and TCRdb retains in-frame clones only, with some absent. The sample lists roughly 59,000 clones, roughly 77% occurring once. Specimen: peripheral blood. The receptors come from a man at least 80 years old with acute or convalescent COVID-19. Each CDR3 is given with its conserved first and last residue. The order of the fields is D gene, V gene, clone size, J gene, CDR3 protein, CDR3 DNA. D genes are given only for firm matches. Clone sizes are given selectively: once, few, many, or a class where the clone is expanded.

NA	TRBV7-6	once	TRBJ2-5	CASSSQSRTQYF	TGTGCCAGCAGCTCCCAATCGAGGACCCAGTACTTC
NA	TRBV27	NA	TRBJ2-5	CASSRRPGLLQETQYF	TGTGCCAGCAGTAGACGGCCCGGACTTTTACAAGAGACCCAGTACTTC
NA	TRBV9	NA	TRBJ2-7	CASSVGISGVPYEQYF	TGTGCCAGCAGCGTAGGGATTAGCGGTGTGCCCTACGAGCAGTACTTC
TRBD1	TRBV4-2	NA	TRBJ1-2	CASSHPGTGYGYTF	TGTGCCAGCAGCCACCCCGGGACAGGCTATGGCTACACCTTC
NA	TRBV6-5	many	TRBJ1-5	CASSDRLFGNQPQHF	TGTGCCAGCAGCGACAGACTCTTTGGCAATCAGCCCCAGCATTTT
NA	TRBV19	NA	TRBJ2-7	CASSSPGPLGEQYF	TGTGCCAGTAGTAGCCCGGGTCCCCTGGGCGAGCAGTACTTC
NA	TRBV7-9	few	TRBJ1-4	CASRIEGGVEKLFF	TGTGCCAGCAGAATCGAGGGAGGAGTTGAAAAACTGTTTTTT
TRBD2	TRBV19	NA	TRBJ2-7	CASSIWASGEYEQYF	TGTGCCAGTAGTATCTGGGCTAGCGGGGAATACGAGCAGTACTTC
NA	TRBV3-1/TRBV3-2	NA	TRBJ2-7	CASSQDRRGHEQYF	TGTGCCAGCAGCCAAGATAGAAGGGGCCACGAGCAGTACTTC
TRBD1	TRBV10-2	once	TRBJ1-1	CASSESGGTGVSAFF	TGCGCCAGCAGTGAGTCTGGGGGGACAGGGGTTTCGGCTTTCTTT